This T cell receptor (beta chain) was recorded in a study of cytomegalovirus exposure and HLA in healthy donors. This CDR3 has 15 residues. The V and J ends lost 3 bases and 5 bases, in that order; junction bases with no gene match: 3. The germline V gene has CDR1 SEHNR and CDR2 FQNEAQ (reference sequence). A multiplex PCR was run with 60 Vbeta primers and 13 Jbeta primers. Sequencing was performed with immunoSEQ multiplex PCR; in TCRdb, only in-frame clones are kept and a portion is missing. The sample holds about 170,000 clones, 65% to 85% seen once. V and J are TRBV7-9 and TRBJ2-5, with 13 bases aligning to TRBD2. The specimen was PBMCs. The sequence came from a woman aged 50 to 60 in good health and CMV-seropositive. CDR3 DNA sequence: TGTGCCAGCAGCTTCCCGACTAGCGGGAGGGAGACCCAGTACTTC. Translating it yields CASSFPTSGRETQYF.